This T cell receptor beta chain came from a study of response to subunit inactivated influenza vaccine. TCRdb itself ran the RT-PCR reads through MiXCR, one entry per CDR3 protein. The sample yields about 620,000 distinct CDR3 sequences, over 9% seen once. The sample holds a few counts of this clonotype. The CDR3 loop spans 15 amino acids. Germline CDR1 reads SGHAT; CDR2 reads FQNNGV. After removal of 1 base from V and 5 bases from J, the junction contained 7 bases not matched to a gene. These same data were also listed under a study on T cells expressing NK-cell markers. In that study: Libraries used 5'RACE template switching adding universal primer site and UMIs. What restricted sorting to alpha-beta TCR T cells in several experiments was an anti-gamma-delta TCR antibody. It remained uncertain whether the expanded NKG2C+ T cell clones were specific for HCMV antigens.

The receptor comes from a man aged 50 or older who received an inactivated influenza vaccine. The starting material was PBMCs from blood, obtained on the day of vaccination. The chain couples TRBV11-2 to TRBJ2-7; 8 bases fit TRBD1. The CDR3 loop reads CASSLVRTGRHEQYF. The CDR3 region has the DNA TGTGCCAGCAGCTTAGTCCGGACAGGGCGACACGAGCAGTACTTC.